This paragraph covers one T cell receptor beta chain sequence. The data are from a study of somatic mutations in cytotoxic T cells in rheumatoid arthritis. TCRdb's table, derived via immunoSEQ multiplex PCR, lists solely in-frame clones and lacks some. This sample carries 17,000 or so clones, approximately 82% of them seen once, and the ten largest clones take about 21%. Trimming took 3 bases from V and 1 from J, leaving 9 bases between them. The length of the CDR3 is 14 residues. Germline CDR1 reads PRHDT; CDR2 reads FYEKMQ (reference sequence). The sequencing sample was made of CD8+ T cells sorted from blood. The rearrangement joins TRBV13 to TRBJ1-1; possible D gene TRBD1, 6 bases. The clonotype was recovered from an adult with rheumatoid arthritis. The CDR3 DNA follows: TGTGCCAGCAGCTTCCCGACAGGGAACACTGAAGCTTTCTTT. Amino acid sequence: CASSFPTGNTEAFF.